This T cell receptor beta chain stems from a study of CD8 T cells in Susac syndrome. The V gene end was trimmed by 4 bases and the J gene end by 8 bases; junction bases not matched to a gene: 8. This CDR3 comprises 14 residues. In germline, CDR1 is DFQATT, CDR2 SNEGSKA (reference sequence). TCR beta was sequenced from blood CD8+ and CD4+ T cells. The CD8+ and CD4+ T cells were negatively isolated, with the TEMRA cells enriched by FACS. With random hexamers, roughly 0.45 to 1 ug RNA was reverse transcribed. An immunoSEQ multiplex PCR amplified TCR beta CDR3 over 54 Vbeta and 13 Jbeta. One entry per CDR3 protein results from TCRdb running MiXCR on the immunoSEQ multiplex PCR reads. The sample yields about 120,000 distinct CDR3 sequences, around 95% seen once.

The sequence was obtained from a human donor in good health. Sequenced material: CD4+ T cells from PBMCs. The rearrangement links TRBV20-1 to TRBJ2-1, with 10 bases fitting TRBD2. The CDR3, as DNA: TGCAGTGCTAAATCCCTAGCGGGAGTCTATGAGCAGTTCTTC. Translation: CSAKSLAGVYEQFF.